A single T cell receptor beta chain is shown here with its context. V was clipped by 3 bases and J by 2 bases; unmatched bases: 13. Germline V gene data show CDR1 as SGHDT and CDR2 as YYEEEE. This CDR3 contains 17 residues. This record comes from a study of blood T cell repertoires in COVID-19. Authors' analysis steps: Reference gene primer amplification yielded estimated nucleated cell counts. Generated by immunoSEQ multiplex PCR, the TCRdb table keeps only in-frame clones and is missing some. The D gene and trimming were derived from the DNA, and the V and J assignments and clone size from that table. The sample lists under 100,000 clones, 82% seen once, with 8% to 13% in the top ten.

This clonotype originated in a man in his sixties with acute or convalescent COVID-19. Material: peripheral blood. The rearrangement joins TRBV5-6 to TRBJ1-2; TRBD1 matches at 7 bases. CDR3 protein: CASSSPRQGLTNYGYTF. The CDR3 DNA sequence: TGTGCCAGCAGCTCCCCCCGACAGGGTCTCACAAACTATGGCTACACCTTC.